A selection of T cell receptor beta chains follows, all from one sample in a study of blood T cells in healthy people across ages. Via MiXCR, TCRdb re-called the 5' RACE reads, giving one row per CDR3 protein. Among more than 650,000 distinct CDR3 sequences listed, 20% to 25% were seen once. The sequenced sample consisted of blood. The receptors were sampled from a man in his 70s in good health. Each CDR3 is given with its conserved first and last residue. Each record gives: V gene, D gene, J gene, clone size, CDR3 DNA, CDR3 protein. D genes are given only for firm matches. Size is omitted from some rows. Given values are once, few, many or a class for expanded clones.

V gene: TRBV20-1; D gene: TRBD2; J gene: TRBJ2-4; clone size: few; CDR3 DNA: TGCAGTGCTAGAGATCCTAGCGGGCAGGGGGCCAAAAACATTCAGTACTTC; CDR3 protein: CSARDPSGQGAKNIQYF
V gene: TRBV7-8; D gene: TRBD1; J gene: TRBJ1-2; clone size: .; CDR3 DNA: TGTGCCAGCAGCCCCACCCGGGACAGGGGTGGAGGCTACACCTTC; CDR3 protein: CASSPTRDRGGGYTF
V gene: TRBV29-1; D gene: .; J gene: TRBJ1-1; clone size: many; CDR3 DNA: TGCAGCGTCGAGGATCTGAACACTGAAGCTTTCTTT; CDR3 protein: CSVEDLNTEAFF
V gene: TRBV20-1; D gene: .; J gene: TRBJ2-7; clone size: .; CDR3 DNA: TGCAGTGCTAGAGTGTCACAGGCTAAAGGCGAGCAGTACTTC; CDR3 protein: CSARVSQAKGEQYF
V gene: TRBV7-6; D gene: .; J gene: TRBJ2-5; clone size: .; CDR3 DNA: TGTGCCAGCAGCTTAGGTGCCAGGGCCCAAGAGACCCAGTACTTC; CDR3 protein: CASSLGARAQETQYF
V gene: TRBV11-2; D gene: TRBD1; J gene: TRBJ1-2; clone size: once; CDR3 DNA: TGTGCCAGCAGCGTAGAGACAGGGCCCTTCTATGGCTACACCTTC; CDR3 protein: CASSVETGPFYGYTF
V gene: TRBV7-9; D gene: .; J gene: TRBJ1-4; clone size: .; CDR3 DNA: TGTGCCAGCAGCCCGGACCCGGGAAGTGAAAAACTGTTTTTT; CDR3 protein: CASSPDPGSEKLFF
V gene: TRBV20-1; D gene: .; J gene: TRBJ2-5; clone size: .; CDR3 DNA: TGCAGTGCTCGGACCCCCCCAGAGACCCAGTACTTC; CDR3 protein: CSARTPPETQYF
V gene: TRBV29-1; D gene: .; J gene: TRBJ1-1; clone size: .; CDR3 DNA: TGCAGCGCTCATCCGGGACACCACAAGAACACTGAAGCTTTCTTT; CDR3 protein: CSAHPGHHKNTEAFF
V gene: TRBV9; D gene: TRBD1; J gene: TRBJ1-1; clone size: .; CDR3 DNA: TGTGCCAGCAGCGTAGCCAGGGGGCCTAGTGAAGCTTTCTTT; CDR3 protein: CASSVARGPSEAFF
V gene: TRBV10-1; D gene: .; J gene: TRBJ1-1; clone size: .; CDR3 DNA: TGCGCCAGCAGTGAGTCAGGGTCCCTCACTGAAGCTTTCTTT; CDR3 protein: CASSESGSLTEAFF
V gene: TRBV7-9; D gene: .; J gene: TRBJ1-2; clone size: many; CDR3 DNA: TGTGCCAGCAGCTTGGGGGAGGGCTATGGCTACACCTTC; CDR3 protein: CASSLGEGYGYTF
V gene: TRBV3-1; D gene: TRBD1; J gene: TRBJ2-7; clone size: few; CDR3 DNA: TGTGCCAGCAGCCGTACGGGGACAGGGTTTTTCCTCGAGCAGTACTTC; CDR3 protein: CASSRTGTGFFLEQYF
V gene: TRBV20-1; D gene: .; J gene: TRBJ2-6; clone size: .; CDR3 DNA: TGCAGTGCTAGGAATTTGTTAGGGGCCAACGTCCTGACTTTC; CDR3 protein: CSARNLLGANVLTF
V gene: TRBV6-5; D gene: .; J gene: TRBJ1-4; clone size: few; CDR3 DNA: TGTGCCAGCAGACCGTTGGACGGATCTGATGAAAAACTGTTTTTT; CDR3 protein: CASRPLDGSDEKLFF
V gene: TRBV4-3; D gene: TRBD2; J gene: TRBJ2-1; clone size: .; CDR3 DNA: TGCGCCAGCACCACAAGTTATAGCGGGAGAGTTGTAGGGGATGAGCAGTTCTTC; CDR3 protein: CASTTSYSGRVVGDEQFF
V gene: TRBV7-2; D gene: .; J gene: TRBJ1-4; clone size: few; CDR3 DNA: TGTGCCAGCAGCCCCGGGCGGGCTAATGAAAAACTGTTTTTT; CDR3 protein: CASSPGRANEKLFF
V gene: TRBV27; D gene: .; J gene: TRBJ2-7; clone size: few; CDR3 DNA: TGTGCCAGCAGAAGACTAGTCGGCGAGCAGTACTTC; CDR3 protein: CASRRLVGEQYF
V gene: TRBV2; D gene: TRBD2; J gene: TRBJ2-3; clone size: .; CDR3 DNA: TGTGCCAGCAGACCGACACTAGCGGGGCGCGAGTATTTT; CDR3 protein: CASRPTLAGREYF
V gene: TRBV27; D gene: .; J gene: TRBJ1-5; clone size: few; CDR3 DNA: TGTGCCAGCAGTCTCAGGGTTTCCAATCAGCCCCAGCATTTT; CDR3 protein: CASSLRVSNQPQHF
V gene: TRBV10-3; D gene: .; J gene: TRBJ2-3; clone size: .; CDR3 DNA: TGTGCCATCAGCTGGACTGGAGGTGGTAGCACAGATACGCAGTATTTT; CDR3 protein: CAISWTGGGSTDTQYF
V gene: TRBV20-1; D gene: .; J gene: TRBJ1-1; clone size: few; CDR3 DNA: TGCAGTGCCCCCCAGGCGAACACTGAAGCTTTCTTT; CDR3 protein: CSAPQANTEAFF
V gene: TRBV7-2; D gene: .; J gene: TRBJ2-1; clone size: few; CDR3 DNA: TGTGCCAGCAGCTTATGGCAGAACTCTGAGCAGTTCTTC; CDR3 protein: CASSLWQNSEQFF
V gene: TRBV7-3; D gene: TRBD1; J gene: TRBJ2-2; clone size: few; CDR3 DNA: TGTGCCAGCAGCCGGACAGGGGGCAACACCGGGGAGCTGTTTTTT; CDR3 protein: CASSRTGGNTGELFF
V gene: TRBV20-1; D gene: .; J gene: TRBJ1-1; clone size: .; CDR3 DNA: TGCAGTGCTAGGAGGGTAGGAGCTCTTGAAGCTTTCTTT; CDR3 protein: CSARRVGALEAFF
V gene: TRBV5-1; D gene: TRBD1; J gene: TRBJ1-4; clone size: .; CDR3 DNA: TGCGCCAGCAGCGACCGGGACAGGGATGAAAAACTGTTTTTT; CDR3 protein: CASSDRDRDEKLFF
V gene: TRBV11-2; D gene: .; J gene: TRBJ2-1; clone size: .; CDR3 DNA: TGTGCCAGCAGCTTAGAAGTGCCCTTTAATGAGCAGTTCTTC; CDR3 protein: CASSLEVPFNEQFF
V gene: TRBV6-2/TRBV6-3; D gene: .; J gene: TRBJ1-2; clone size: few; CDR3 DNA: TGTGCCAGCAGTCGGACAAATGGCTACACCTTC; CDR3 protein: CASSRTNGYTF
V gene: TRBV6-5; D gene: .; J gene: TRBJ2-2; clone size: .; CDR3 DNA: TGTGCCAGCAGTTATTCCAGGGACACCGGGGAGCTGTTTTTT; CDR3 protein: CASSYSRDTGELFF
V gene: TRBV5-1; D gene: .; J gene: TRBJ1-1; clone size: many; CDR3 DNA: TGCGCCAGCAGCTCGGACGGGTCTCTGGGTACTGAAGCTTTCTTT; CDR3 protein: CASSSDGSLGTEAFF
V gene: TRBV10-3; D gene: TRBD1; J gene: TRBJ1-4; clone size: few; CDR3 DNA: TGTGCCATCAGTGAGGGGACAGCTAATGAAAAACTGTTTTTT; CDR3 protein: CAISEGTANEKLFF
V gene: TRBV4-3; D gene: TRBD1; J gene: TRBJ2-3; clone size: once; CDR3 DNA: TGCGCCAGCAGTCAGCAAAGACAGGGGACGAGCACAGATACGCAGTATTTT; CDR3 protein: CASSQQRQGTSTDTQYF
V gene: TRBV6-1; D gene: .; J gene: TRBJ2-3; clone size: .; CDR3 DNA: TGTGCCAGCAGTGAAGCTTGGGGAACAGATACGCAGTATTTT; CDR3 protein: CASSEAWGTDTQYF
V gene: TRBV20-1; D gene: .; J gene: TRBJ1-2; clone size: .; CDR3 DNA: TGCAGTGCTAGGACTGATATGGGTGGCTACACCTTC; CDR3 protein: CSARTDMGGYTF
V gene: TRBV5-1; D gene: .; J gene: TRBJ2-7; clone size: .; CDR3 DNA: TGCGCCAGCAGCTTGGGACCACAGGGCTACGAGCAGTACTTC; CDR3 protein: CASSLGPQGYEQYF
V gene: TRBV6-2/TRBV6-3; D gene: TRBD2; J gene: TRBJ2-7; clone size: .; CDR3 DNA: TGTGCCAGCAACAACTTACTAGCGGGACTCACCTACGAGCAGTACTTC; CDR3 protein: CASNNLLAGLTYEQYF
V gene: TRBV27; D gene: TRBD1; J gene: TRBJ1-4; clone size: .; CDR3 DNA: TGTGCCAGCAGTTTGGGGACAGAAGGCGGAAAACTGTTTTTT; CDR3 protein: CASSLGTEGGKLFF
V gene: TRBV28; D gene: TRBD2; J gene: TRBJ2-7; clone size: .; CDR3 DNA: TGTGCCGGCTACTCCTTAGCGGGGGGTCTGTACGAGCAGTACTTC; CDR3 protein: CAGYSLAGGLYEQYF
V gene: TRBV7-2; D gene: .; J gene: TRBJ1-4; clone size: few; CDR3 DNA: TGTGCCAGCAGCCCTCGGACTTTCGAAAAACTGTTTTTT; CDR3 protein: CASSPRTFEKLFF
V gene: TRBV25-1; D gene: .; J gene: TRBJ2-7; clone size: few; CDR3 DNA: TGTGCCAGCAGTGATCTTGGGTACTCCTACGAGCAGTACTTC; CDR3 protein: CASSDLGYSYEQYF
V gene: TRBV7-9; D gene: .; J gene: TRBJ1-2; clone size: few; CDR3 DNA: TGTGCCAGCAGCTTATCCGACGGCTTTAACTATGGCTACACCTTC; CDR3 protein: CASSLSDGFNYGYTF
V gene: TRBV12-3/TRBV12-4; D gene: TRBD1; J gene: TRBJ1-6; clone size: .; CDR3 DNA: TGTGCCAGCAGCCGACGCGGGACAGGGAATTCACCCCTCCACTTT; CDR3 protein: CASSRRGTGNSPLHF
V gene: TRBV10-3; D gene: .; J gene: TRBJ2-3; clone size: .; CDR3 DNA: TGTGCCATCAAACAGGGTAACACAGATACGCAGTATTTT; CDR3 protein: CAIKQGNTDTQYF
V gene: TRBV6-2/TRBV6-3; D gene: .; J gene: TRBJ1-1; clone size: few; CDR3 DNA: TGTGCCAGCAGTTACGGTCGATGGGAAGCTTTCTTT; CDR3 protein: CASSYGRWEAFF
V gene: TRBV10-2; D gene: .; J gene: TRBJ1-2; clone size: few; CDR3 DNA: TGCGCCAGCAGTGGGCGGGCGGAGAACTATGGCTACACCTTC; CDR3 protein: CASSGRAENYGYTF
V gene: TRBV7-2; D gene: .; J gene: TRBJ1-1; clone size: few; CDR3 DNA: TGTGCCAGCAGCTTCCCTTGGGGCGCAGGGACTGAAGCTTTCTTT; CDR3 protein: CASSFPWGAGTEAFF
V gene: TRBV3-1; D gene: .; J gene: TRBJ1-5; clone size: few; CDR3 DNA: TGTGCCAGCAGCCAAGAACTCGCAGCCGGGGGGCCCCAGCATTTT; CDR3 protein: CASSQELAAGGPQHF
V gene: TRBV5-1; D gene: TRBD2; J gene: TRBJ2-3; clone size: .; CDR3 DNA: TGCGCCAGCAGCTCGCTAGCGGGGGATACCACAGATACGCAGTATTTT; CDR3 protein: CASSSLAGDTTDTQYF
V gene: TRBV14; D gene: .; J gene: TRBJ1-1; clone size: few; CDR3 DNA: TGTGCCAGCAGCCAGGATGGGGCAGGGCTCACTGAAGCTTTCTTT; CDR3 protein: CASSQDGAGLTEAFF